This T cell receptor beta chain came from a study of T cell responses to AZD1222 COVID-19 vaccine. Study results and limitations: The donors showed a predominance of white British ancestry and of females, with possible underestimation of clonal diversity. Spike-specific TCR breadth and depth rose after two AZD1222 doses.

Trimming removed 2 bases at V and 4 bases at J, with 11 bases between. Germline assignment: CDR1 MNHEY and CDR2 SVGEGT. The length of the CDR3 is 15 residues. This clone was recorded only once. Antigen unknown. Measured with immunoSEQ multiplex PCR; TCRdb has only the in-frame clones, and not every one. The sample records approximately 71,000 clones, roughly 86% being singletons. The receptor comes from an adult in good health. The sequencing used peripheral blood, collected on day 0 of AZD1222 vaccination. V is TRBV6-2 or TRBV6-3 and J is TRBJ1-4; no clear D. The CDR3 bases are TGTGCCAGCAGTTACCCCGCAGGAATTAATGAAAAACTGTTTTTT. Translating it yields CASSYPAGINEKLFF.